These 32 T cell receptor beta chains originate from one sample sequenced in a study of cytomegalovirus exposure and HLA in healthy donors (TCRdb year 2017). The library was generated by the immunoSEQ multiplex PCR assay. TCRdb limited this immuneACCESS table to in-frame rearrangements with V and J called. A share of clones is missing; checked studies link under half to unresolved V genes, and the rest is unexplained. The sample yields some 150,000 clones; 80% to 90% were counted once. The ten largest clones represent 20% to 25% of the sample. Sequenced sample: PBMCs. The source is a man aged 18 to 30 in good health and CMV-seropositive.

This chain joins TRBV9 and TRBJ2-1; D not certain. The CDR3 consists of 15 residues. CDR1 is SGDLS, CDR2 YYNGEE, per germline. Deletions cut 3 bases from V and 0 bases from J, with 10 bases between. The CDR3 here is CASSGLSSSYNEQFF. CDR3 bases: TGTGCCAGCAGCGGGCTGTCAAGCTCCTACAATGAGCAGTTCTTC.

J is TRBJ2-1 and V is TRBV6-6; D is possibly TRBD2 (6 bases). CDR1 is MNHNY and CDR2 is SVGAGI in the germline V gene (reference sequence). The CDR3 is 13 amino acids. Trimming stripped 2 bases from V and 8 bases from J, with 10 bases between. This CDR3 is CASSYTSMYEQFF. CDR3 sequence (DNA): TGTGCCAGCAGTTACACTAGCATGTATGAGCAGTTCTTC.

V usage is TRBV2 and J usage is TRBJ2-5, with TRBD2 matching 10 bases. This CDR3 contains 15 residues. J was trimmed by 3 bases and V by 3 bases; bases with no gene match: 4. The germline V gene encodes CDR1 SNHLY and CDR2 FYNNEI. CDR3 bases: TGTGCCAGCAGTGAGGGAGGACTAGCGGAAGAGACCCAGTACTTC. Its translation: CASSEGGLAEETQYF.

The J gene is TRBJ2-2, the V gene TRBV11-2; D possibly corresponds to TRBD1 (6 bases). This CDR3 contains 15 residues. Trimming left V 5 bases short and J 6 bases short, with 16 bases between. Germline-derived CDR1 and CDR2 are SGHAT and FQNNGV. This CDR3 reads CASSQLTGISGELFF. In nucleotides, the CDR3 is TGTGCCAGCAGCCAGTTAACAGGGATTTCCGGGGAGCTGTTTTTT.

The gene calls are TRBV6-1 and TRBJ2-1; perhaps TRBD2 as D (5 bases). The CDR3 totals 14 residues. Germline lookup yields CDR1 MNHNS and CDR2 SASEGT. Between the trimmed V and J ends, which lost 3 bases and 7 bases, there was a span of 13 bases. The CDR3 sequence: CASSEASRLNEQFF. The CDR3 bases are TGTGCCAGCAGTGAGGCTAGCAGGTTGAATGAGCAGTTCTTC.

The J gene is TRBJ2-1, the V gene TRBV5-8; perhaps TRBD2 as D (7 bases). This CDR3 is 13 amino acids long. Germline lookup yields CDR1 SGHTS and CDR2 YDEGEE. Deletions cut 2 bases from V and 9 bases from J, with 12 bases between. Here the CDR3 reads CASSFIRGGEQFF. CDR3 sequence (DNA): TGTGCCAGCAGCTTCATAAGGGGGGGTGAGCAGTTCTTC. The whole variable domain, remainder taken from reference TRBV5-8 and TRBJ2-1, is EAGVTQSPTHLIKTRGQQATLRCSPISGHTSVYWYQQALGLGLQFLLWYDEGEERNRGNFPPRFSGRQFPNYSSELNVNALELEDSALYLCASSFIRGGEQFFGPGTRLTVL.

V is TRBV6-5 and J is TRBJ1-2; D unclear. Deletions cut 5 bases from V and 8 bases from J, with 18 bases between. The CDR3 has 14 amino acids. Germline CDR1 and CDR2: MNHEY and SVGAGI. The CDR3 sequence: CASSDRGNLLGYTF. CDR3 sequence (DNA): TGTGCCAGCAGTGACCGGGGAAACTTATTGGGCTACACCTTC.

There are a few counts of this clone. The rearrangement links TRBV18 to TRBJ1-2, with 10 positions matching TRBD1. Germline V gives CDR1 KGHSH, CDR2 LQKENI. The trim removed 5 bases at V and 12 bases at J, leaving 6 bases unmatched. The CDR3 sequence is 12 residues long. The DNA of the CDR3 is TGTGCCAGCTCATTTCCGGGACAGGGGAACACCTTC. This encodes CASSFPGQGNTF.

The chain combines TRBV9 with TRBJ2-1; 12 nucleotides line up with TRBD2. V trimming: 4 bases; J trimming: 7 bases; junction bases outside the gene matches: 6. The CDR3 contains 15 residues. Germline V gene data show CDR1 as SGDLS and CDR2 as YYNGEE. CDR3 coding DNA: TGTGCCAGCAGCACGCTAGCGGGAGGGGTGAATGAGCAGTTCTTC. Protein product: CASSTLAGGVNEQFF.

The J gene is TRBJ2-5, the V gene TRBV2; D not resolved. Germline CDR1 SNHLY, CDR2 FYNNEI. Trimming shortened V by 8 bases and J by 5 bases, and 6 bases separated the two germline ends. CDR3 size: 10 residues. The CDR3 DNA reads TGTGCCAGCGCGTTGGAGACCCAGTACTTC. The encoded protein is CASALETQYF.

This clone showed up just once. This rearrangement joins TRBV20-1 to TRBJ2-7, with D perhaps matching TRBD1 (5 bases). The germline V gene encodes CDR1 DFQATT and CDR2 SNEGSKA (reference sequence). Trimming took 0 bases from V and 11 from J, leaving 11 bases between them. The CDR3 covers 11 residues. CDR3 DNA: TGCAGTGCTAGAGACGGGTGGGGCAAGTACTTC. This gives the protein CSARDGWGKYF.

The chain has TRBV4-3 and TRBJ2-5; 10 bases map to TRBD1. The V gene end was trimmed by 1 base and the J gene end by 5 bases; junction bases not matched to a gene: 4. CDR1 and CDR2 (germline): LGHNA, YSLEER. This CDR3 comprises 15 residues. The CDR3 coding sequence is TGCGCCAGCAGCCAAGCGACAGGGGGCGAGGAGACCCAGTACTTC. Translated, it gives CASSQATGGEETQYF.

This clone was detected once. The genes are TRBV7-2 and TRBJ2-7; TRBD2 agrees at 8 bases. The V segment lost 1 base and the J segment 0 bases; nucleotides outside the gene matches: 5. CDR3 length: 16 residues. Germline V lookup: CDR1 SGHTA, CDR2 FQGNSA. CDR3 coding DNA: TGTGCCAGCAGCTTAGTAAGCGGGAGCCTCTCCTACGAGCAGTACTTC. Protein sequence: CASSLVSGSLSYEQYF.

This clone was counted once. The chain links TRBV5-1 to TRBJ1-1; a possible D gene is TRBD1 (6 bases). The CDR3 spans 14 residues. Trimming shortened V by 0 bases and J by 8 bases, and 14 bases separated the two germline ends. Germline values: CDR1 SGHRS, CDR2 YFSETQ. DNA for the CDR3: TGCGCCAGCAGCTTGGTGGGGGCGGTGGGGGAAGCTTTCTTT. This sequence encodes CASSLVGAVGEAFF. Full variable domain (missing parts from reference TRBV5-1 and TRBJ1-1): KAGVTQTPRYLIKTRGQQVTLSCSPISGHRSVSWYQQTPGQGLQFLFEYFSETQRNKGNFPGRFSGRQFSNSRSEMNVSTLELGDSALYLCASSLVGAVGEAFFGQGTRLTVV.

The chain is built from TRBV5-1 and TRBJ1-5; D gene ambiguous. The V and J ends lost 4 bases and 2 bases respectively, with 10 bases between them. The V gene's germline CDR1 is SGHRS and CDR2 YFSETQ. The CDR3 runs to 14 residues. The DNA for the CDR3 is TGCGCCAGCAGCCGGGGATTCGGCAATCAGCCCCAGCATTTT. Translated, it gives CASSRGFGNQPQHF.

The CDR3 reads CASSFERRTANEQFF. The CDR3 nucleotides are TGTGCCAGCAGCTTCGAGCGGAGGACCGCCAATGAGCAGTTCTTC. The chain joins TRBV7-3 to TRBJ2-1, with TRBD2 as a possible D gene (5 bases). The CDR3 extends over 15 amino acids. V was cut by 3 bases and J by 6 bases, with 15 bases left in between. The germline V gene has CDR1 SGHTA and CDR2 FQGTGA.

This clone has just one count. The rearrangement uses TRBV6-5 and TRBJ2-7, with a tentative D call TRBD1 (5 bases). This CDR3 region has 13 residues. The germline gives CDR1 MNHEY, CDR2 SVGAGI. V was cut by 6 bases and J by 2 bases, with 11 bases left in between. The chain's CDR3 is CASRQAGPYEQYF. CDR3 bases: TGTGCCAGCAGACAGGCAGGACCCTACGAGCAGTACTTC.

The rearrangement uses TRBV7-9 and TRBJ2-1, with a weak D call TRBD1 (6 bases). The ends were cut back, 3 bases at V and 7 bases at J, with 10 bases in the middle. The germline gives CDR1 SEHNR, CDR2 FQNEAQ (reference sequence). The CDR3 runs to 13 residues. This chain's CDR3 is CASSFGQGNEQFF. CDR3 DNA sequence: TGTGCCAGCAGCTTTGGGCAGGGGAATGAGCAGTTCTTC.

This clone was counted only a few times. The V gene is TRBV2, the J gene TRBJ1-6; D call uncertain. Trimming pared 10 bases from V and 10 bases from J, leaving 17 bases between. The V gene's germline CDR1 is SNHLY and CDR2 FYNNEI. This CDR3 spans 13 amino acids. CDR3: CAIQGGTGSPLHF. The CDR3 DNA reads TGTGCCATACAAGGAGGAACGGGGTCACCCCTCCACTTT.

CDR3 sequence: CASTTPRGYGYTF. The CDR3 bases are TGTGCCAGCACTACCCCCAGGGGGTATGGCTACACCTTC. The genes are TRBV6-5 and TRBJ1-2; TRBD1 matches at 7 bases. Losses at the gene ends were 7 bases for V and 5 bases for J; bases not matched to a gene: 7. The CDR3 has 13 residues. Germline assignment: CDR1 MNHEY and CDR2 SVGAGI.

The chain carries TRBV20-1 and TRBJ2-3; D is uncertain. Germline CDR1 DFQATT, CDR2 SNEGSKA (reference sequence). This CDR3 contains 11 residues. V lost 4 bases to trimming and J lost 3 bases, with 5 bases between them. CDR3: CSATGTDTQYF. CDR3 bases: TGCAGTGCTACGGGTACAGATACGCAGTATTTT.

The chain is built from TRBV13 and TRBJ2-1; D may be TRBD2 (6 bases). This CDR3 has 14 residues. Germline CDR1 is PRHDT and CDR2 is FYEKMQ (reference sequence). With 5 bases removed from V and 6 bases from J, the gap between germline ends came to 14 bases. Here the CDR3 reads CASSPRRLGNEQFF. As DNA, the CDR3 is TGTGCCAGCAGCCCGCGACGACTAGGCAATGAGCAGTTCTTC.

This clone was counted once. V is TRBV9 and J is TRBJ2-1; TRBD2 aligns across 8 bases. Germline lookup yields CDR1 SGDLS and CDR2 YYNGEE. The CDR3 has 18 residues. V shed 3 bases, J shed 4 bases, and the junction held 15 bases outside the gene matches. The CDR3 protein is CASSERPRRSGSYNEQFF. In DNA form, the CDR3 reads TGTGCCAGCAGCGAGAGACCCAGAAGGAGCGGGAGTTACAATGAGCAGTTCTTC.

This chain uses TRBV15 with TRBJ1-2; 7 bases match TRBD1. V shed 5 bases and J 6 bases; nucleotides not matched to a gene: 6. This CDR3 has 13 amino acids. Per the germline V gene, CDR1 is LNHNV and CDR2 is YYDKDF (reference sequence). Written as DNA, the CDR3 is TGTGCCACCAGCCGAACGACAGGGAATGGCTACACCTTC. Translation gives CATSRTTGNGYTF.

This chain connects TRBV6-5 to TRBJ1-1; maybe TRBD1 (5 bases). V gave up 7 bases and J gave up 1 base, with 10 bases separating them. Germline CDR1 is MNHEY and CDR2 is SVGAGI. The CDR3 runs 13 residues. For the CDR3, the DNA is TGTGCCAGCACCCCGACAGCGAACACTGAAGCTTTCTTT. Translating it yields CASTPTANTEAFF.

This chain uses TRBV29-1 with TRBJ2-1, with D unclear. CDR3 length: 13 amino acids. Between the trimmed V and J ends, which lost 4 bases and 8 bases, there was a span of 15 bases. Germline V gene lookup returns CDR1 SQVTM and CDR2 ANQGSEA. The CDR3 reads CSVARGRTDEQFF. Written as DNA, the CDR3 is TGCAGCGTTGCAAGAGGCCGCACGGATGAGCAGTTCTTC.

The genes are TRBV6-1 and TRBJ1-5, with 7 bases lining up with TRBD1. Trimming at V came to 7 bases and at J to 4 bases, leaving 10 bases not matched to a gene. Germline loops: CDR1 MNHNS, CDR2 SASEGT. The CDR3 loop spans 15 amino acids. As DNA, the CDR3 is TGTGCCAGCACCCCGCGGGACAGAGCTAATCAGCCCCAGCATTTT. Translating it yields CASTPRDRANQPQHF.

Regarding this clone: A single base separates this from a much larger clone, so it may be a read error. The identical CDR3 is also encoded by other nucleotide sequences in the sample. The CDR3 here is CASSQGLAGVYNEQFF. The CDR3 region has the DNA TGCGCCAGCAGCCAAGGACTAGCGGGGGTCTACAATGAGCAGTTCTTC. The V call is TRBV4-3, the J call TRBJ2-1; 12 bases align to TRBD2. CDR3 length: 16 amino acids. V shed 1 base, J shed 3 bases, and the junction held 1 base outside the gene matches. CDR1 LGHNA and CDR2 YSLEER come from the germline V gene.

In this sample, this clone turned up a few times. The V call is TRBV7-8, the J call TRBJ1-5; D ambiguous. With 5 bases removed from V and 0 bases from J, the gap between germline ends came to 11 bases. Per germline, CDR1 SGHVS and CDR2 FQNEAQ. CDR3 length equals 15 residues. The CDR3 DNA reads TGTGCCAGCAGCCTGATCGCGAATAGCAATCAGCCCCAGCATTTT. Translating gives CASSLIANSNQPQHF.

V usage is TRBV11-2 and J usage is TRBJ1-2; D might be TRBD1 (5 bases). The V end lost 1 base, the J end lost 10 bases, and 13 bases lay between the germline ends. There are 13 residues in the CDR3. Germline assignment: CDR1 SGHAT and CDR2 FQNNGV. The CDR3 nucleotides are TGTGCCAGCAGCTTAGGGGGCAGGGCCCACTACACCTTC. Protein sequence: CASSLGGRAHYTF.

The rearrangement links TRBV29-1 to TRBJ2-7; a weak D match, TRBD2 (5 bases). CDR1 is SQVTM, CDR2 ANQGSEA, per germline. V dropped 3 bases and J dropped 2 bases, with 14 bases sitting between them. The CDR3 has 14 residues. The CDR3 is CSVEIGGSPYEQYF. DNA for the CDR3: TGCAGCGTTGAGATTGGCGGGTCCCCCTACGAGCAGTACTTC.

A note on this clone: The same CDR3 also results from other DNA sequences found in this sample. The chain employs TRBV5-1 and TRBJ2-1; D is unresolved. The V end was cut by 0 bases, the J end by 7 bases, with 5 bases between. Germline CDR1 SGHRS, CDR2 YFSETQ. The length of the CDR3 is 12 residues. DNA for the CDR3: TGCGCCAGCAGCTTGGCCGGGAATGAGCAGTTCTTC. Residues: CASSLAGNEQFF.